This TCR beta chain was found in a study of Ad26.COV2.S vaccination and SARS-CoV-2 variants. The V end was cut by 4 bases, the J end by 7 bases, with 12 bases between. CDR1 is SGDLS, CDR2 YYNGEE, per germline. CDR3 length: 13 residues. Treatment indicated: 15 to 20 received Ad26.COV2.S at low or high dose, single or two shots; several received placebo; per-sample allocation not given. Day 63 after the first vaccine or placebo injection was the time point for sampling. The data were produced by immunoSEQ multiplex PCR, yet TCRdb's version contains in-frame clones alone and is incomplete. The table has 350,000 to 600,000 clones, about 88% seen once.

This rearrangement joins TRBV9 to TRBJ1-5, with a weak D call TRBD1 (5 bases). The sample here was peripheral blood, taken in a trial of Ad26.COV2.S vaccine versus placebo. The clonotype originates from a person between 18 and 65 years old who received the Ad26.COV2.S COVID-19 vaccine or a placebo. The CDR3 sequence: CASSRDPRQPQHF. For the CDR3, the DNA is TGTGCCAGCAGCCGGGACCCCAGGCAGCCCCAGCATTTT.